Listed below are T cell receptor beta chains from one sample, sequenced in a study of T cell changes during pregnancy in multiple sclerosis. The protocol was immunoSEQ multiplex PCR, while the TCRdb copy is restricted to in-frame clones and leaves out a portion. The sample holds tens of thousands of clones; 92% are singletons and the top ten take 4.8%. Here the sequenced sample was peripheral blood, taken in the first trimester of pregnancy. These receptor sequences come from a female donor in good health, enrolled as a control in a pregnancy study. Both conserved end residues are part of each CDR3. D genes are given only for firm matches. Rows may omit the clone size; those that give it use once, few, many or a size class.

v_gene	j_gene	abundance	d_gene	CDR3aa	CDR3nt
TRBV30	TRBJ1-1	.	.	CAWGHPNTEAFF	TGTGCCTGGGGACACCCGAACACTGAAGCTTTCTTT
TRBV5-1	TRBJ2-1	.	.	CASSLFGENEQFF	TGCGCCAGCAGCTTGTTCGGAGAGAATGAGCAGTTCTTC
TRBV19	TRBJ1-1	few	TRBD1	CASSKTTGVGAFF	TGTGCCAGTAGTAAAACGACAGGGGTTGGGGCTTTCTTT
TRBV4-2	TRBJ1-1	few	TRBD1	CASSQVGTGNTEAFF	TGTGCCAGCAGCCAAGTGGGGACAGGGAACACTGAAGCTTTCTTT
TRBV10-3	TRBJ2-3	.	TRBD1	CATWDRVTDTQYF	TGTGCCACCTGGGACAGGGTGACAGATACGCAGTATTTT
TRBV6-1	TRBJ1-1	.	TRBD1	CASTLGQANTEAFF	TGTGCCAGCACCTTGGGACAGGCTAACACTGAAGCTTTCTTT
TRBV6-6	TRBJ2-6	.	.	CASHIDSFVGANVLTF	TGTGCCAGCCATATCGACAGTTTTGTGGGGGCCAACGTCCTGACTTTC
TRBV30	TRBJ1-5	.	.	CAWTARGQYSNQPQHF	TGTGCCTGGACTGCCAGGGGCCAATATAGCAATCAGCCCCAGCATTTT
TRBV30	TRBJ2-1	few	.	CAWNSGFYNEQFF	TGTGCCTGGAATTCGGGGTTCTACAATGAGCAGTTCTTC
TRBV5-1	TRBJ1-1	.	TRBD1	CASSLGGQGAEAFF	TGCGCCAGCAGCTTGGGGGGACAGGGGGCTGAAGCTTTCTTT
TRBV18	TRBJ1-5	.	TRBD1	CASSRTGARNQPQHF	TGTGCCAGCTCTCGTACAGGGGCTCGCAATCAGCCCCAGCATTTT
TRBV27	TRBJ1-6	.	.	CASSFLGIGQRFYNSPLHF	TGTGCCAGCAGTTTTCTGGGCATCGGACAGAGATTCTATAATTCACCCCTCCACTTT
TRBV7-2	TRBJ2-3	.	TRBD2	CASSLGGLAGTDTQYF	TGTGCCAGCAGCTTAGGGGGACTAGCGGGCACAGATACGCAGTATTTT
TRBV5-5	TRBJ1-3	.	.	CASSLEAGPSGNTIYF	TGTGCCAGCAGCTTGGAGGCGGGACCCTCTGGAAACACCATATATTTT
TRBV27	TRBJ1-5	.	.	CASSSEGAQHF	TGTGCCAGCAGTTCGGAAGGGGCCCAGCATTTT
TRBV21-1	TRBJ2-6	.	.	CASSPGGVGANVLTF	TGTGCCAGCAGCCCGGGGGGGGTTGGGGCCAACGTCCTGACTTTC
TRBV7-8	TRBJ2-7	.	.	CASSLGRNVGQRSTYEQYF	TGTGCCAGCAGCTTAGGTAGGAACGTGGGGCAGAGATCGACCTACGAGCAGTACTTC
TRBV27	TRBJ2-7	.	.	CASSGQSSYEQYF	TGTGCCAGCAGTGGACAGAGCTCCTACGAGCAGTACTTC
TRBV14	TRBJ2-3	once	TRBD1	CASSRLQGGKNTQYF	TGTGCCAGCAGTCGATTACAGGGGGGCAAGAATACGCAGTATTTT
TRBV27	TRBJ1-5	.	.	CASSSGAGAGQPQHF	TGTGCCAGCAGTTCCGGCGCAGGGGCGGGTCAGCCCCAGCATTTT
TRBV7-8	TRBJ2-7	.	TRBD2	CASSLAAVAGLYEQYF	TGTGCCAGCAGCCTCGCCGCGGTAGCGGGGTTGTACGAGCAGTACTTC
TRBV5-4	TRBJ1-1	.	.	CASSLGPLNTEAFF	TGTGCCAGCAGCTTGGGGCCTCTGAACACTGAAGCTTTCTTT
TRBV5-4	TRBJ2-7	.	TRBD2	CASSLDPSGTYEQYF	TGTGCCAGCAGCTTGGATCCTAGCGGTACCTACGAGCAGTACTTC
TRBV18	TRBJ2-7	.	TRBD1	CASSPGTGLGEQYF	TGTGCCAGCTCGCCCGGGACAGGGCTTGGCGAGCAGTACTTC
TRBV5-6	TRBJ2-3	.	TRBD2	CASSWTSGGLTQYF	TGTGCCAGCAGCTGGACTAGCGGGGGCCTAACGCAGTATTTT
TRBV11-3	TRBJ1-1	.	.	CASSPGDFRDTEAFF	TGTGCCAGCAGCCCCGGGGATTTCAGAGACACTGAAGCTTTCTTT
TRBV6-5	TRBJ2-5	.	TRBD1	CASREQGAMGETQYF	TGTGCCAGCAGAGAACAGGGGGCTATGGGGGAGACCCAGTACTTC
TRBV4-2	TRBJ2-3	.	TRBD1	CASSRRQGDSGFGTQYF	TGTGCCAGCAGCCGTCGACAGGGGGATTCGGGATTCGGTACGCAGTATTTT
TRBV11-2	TRBJ2-1	once	TRBD2	CASSLESGRKNEQFF	TGTGCCAGCAGCTTAGAAAGCGGGAGGAAGAATGAGCAGTTCTTC
TRBV7-9	TRBJ2-7	.	.	CASSFWGTETYEQYF	TGTGCCAGCAGCTTTTGGGGGACTGAGACCTACGAGCAGTACTTC
TRBV12-5	TRBJ2-7	.	TRBD1	CASGGDSLSGEQYF	TGTGCTAGTGGTGGGGACAGTTTATCTGGCGAGCAGTACTTC
TRBV7-8	TRBJ2-5	.	TRBD2	CASIPGGANKRYF	TGTGCCAGCATCCCCGGGGGGGCCAATAAACGTTACTTC
TRBV6-4	TRBJ2-7	.	TRBD2	CASSSRTSGIKSDSYEQYF	TGTGCCAGCAGTTCACGGACTAGCGGGATTAAATCAGACTCCTACGAGCAGTACTTC
TRBV6-5	TRBJ2-7	.	TRBD1	CASSGGQGVYEQYF	TGTGCCAGCAGCGGAGGACAGGGGGTCTACGAGCAGTACTTC
TRBV4-3	TRBJ2-3	.	TRBD2	CASSQMQGLAGYTDTQYF	TGCGCCAGCAGCCAAATGCAGGGACTAGCGGGTTACACAGATACGCAGTATTTT
TRBV11-2	TRBJ2-5	.	.	CASSLVRVPRAQETQYF	TGTGCCAGCAGCTTAGTCAGGGTTCCCCGGGCACAAGAGACCCAGTACTTC
TRBV6-6	TRBJ1-2	.	.	CASSYRLDRIYGYTF	TGTGCCAGCAGTTACCGCCTAGACAGGATCTATGGCTACACCTTC
TRBV20-1	TRBJ2-7	few	.	CSAQENEQYF	TGCAGTGCCCAAGAGAACGAGCAGTACTTC
TRBV6-1	TRBJ1-3	.	.	CASLRGLSGNTIYF	TGTGCCAGCCTTAGGGGCCTGTCTGGAAACACCATATATTTT
TRBV6-1	TRBJ1-2	.	.	CASSESVQGGSGYTF	TGTGCCAGCAGTGAAAGTGTTCAGGGAGGGTCTGGCTACACCTTC
TRBV5-6	TRBJ2-7	.	TRBD2	CASSLRTSGRIYEQYF	TGTGCCAGCAGCTTACGAACTAGCGGGAGGATATACGAGCAGTACTTC
TRBV18	TRBJ2-3	.	.	CASSLDSYTNTQYF	TGTGCCAGCTCATTGGACTCTTACACGAATACGCAGTATTTT